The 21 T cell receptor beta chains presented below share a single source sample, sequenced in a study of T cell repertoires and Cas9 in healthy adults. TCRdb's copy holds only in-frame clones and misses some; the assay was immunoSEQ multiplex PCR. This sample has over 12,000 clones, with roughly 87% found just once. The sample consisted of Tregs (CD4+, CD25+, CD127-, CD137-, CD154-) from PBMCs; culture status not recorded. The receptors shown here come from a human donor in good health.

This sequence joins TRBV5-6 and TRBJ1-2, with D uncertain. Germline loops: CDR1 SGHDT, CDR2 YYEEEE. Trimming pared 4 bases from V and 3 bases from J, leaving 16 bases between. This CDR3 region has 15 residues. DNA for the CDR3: TGTGCCAGCAGCCCACCGTCCGGCGCGTACTATGGCTACACCTTC. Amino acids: CASSPPSGAYYGYTF.

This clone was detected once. Here the CDR3 DNA reads TGTGCCAGCAGTTACGGGGCCAACATTCAGTACTTC. This sequence encodes CASSYGANIQYF. This rearrangement joins TRBV6-6 to TRBJ2-4; tentatively, D is TRBD1 (5 bases). The germline V and J ends were trimmed by 2 bases and 7 bases, with 6 bases remaining between them. The germline CDR1 and CDR2 sequences are MNHNY and SVGAGI (reference sequence). This CDR3 spans 12 amino acids.

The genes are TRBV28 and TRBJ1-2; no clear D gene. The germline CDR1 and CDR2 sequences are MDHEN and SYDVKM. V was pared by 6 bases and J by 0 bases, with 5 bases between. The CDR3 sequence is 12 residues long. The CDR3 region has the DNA TGTGCCAGCAGACGGACTAACTATGGCTACACCTTC. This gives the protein CASRRTNYGYTF.

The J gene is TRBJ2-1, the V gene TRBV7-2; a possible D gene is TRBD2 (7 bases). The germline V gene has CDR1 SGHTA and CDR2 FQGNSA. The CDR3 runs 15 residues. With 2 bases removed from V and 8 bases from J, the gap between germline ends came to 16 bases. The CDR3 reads CASSLMGGGADEQFF. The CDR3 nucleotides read TGTGCCAGCAGCTTAATGGGTGGGGGGGCAGATGAGCAGTTCTTC.

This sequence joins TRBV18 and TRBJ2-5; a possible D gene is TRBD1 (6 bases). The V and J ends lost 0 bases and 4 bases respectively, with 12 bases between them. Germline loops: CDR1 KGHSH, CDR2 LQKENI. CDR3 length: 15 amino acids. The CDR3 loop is CASSPPRGRGETQYF. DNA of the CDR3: TGTGCCAGCTCACCACCCCGTGGCAGGGGAGAGACCCAGTACTTC.

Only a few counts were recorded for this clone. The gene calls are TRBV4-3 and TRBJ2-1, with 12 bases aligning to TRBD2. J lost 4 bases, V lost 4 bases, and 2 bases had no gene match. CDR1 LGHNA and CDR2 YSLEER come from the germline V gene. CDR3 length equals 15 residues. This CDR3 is CASSPTSGGYNEQFF. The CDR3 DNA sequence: TGCGCCAGCAGCCCGACTAGCGGGGGATACAATGAGCAGTTCTTC.

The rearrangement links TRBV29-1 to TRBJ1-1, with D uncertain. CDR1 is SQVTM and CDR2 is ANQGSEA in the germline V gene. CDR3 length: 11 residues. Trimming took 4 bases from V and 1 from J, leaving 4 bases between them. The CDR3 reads CSVVGNTEAFF. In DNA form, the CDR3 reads TGCAGCGTTGTAGGGAACACTGAAGCTTTCTTT.

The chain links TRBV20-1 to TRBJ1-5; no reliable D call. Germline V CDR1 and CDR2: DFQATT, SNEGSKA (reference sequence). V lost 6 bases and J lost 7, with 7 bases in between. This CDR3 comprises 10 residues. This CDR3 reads CSAGSQPQHF. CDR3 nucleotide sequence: TGCAGTGCCGGTTCCCAGCCCCAGCATTTT.

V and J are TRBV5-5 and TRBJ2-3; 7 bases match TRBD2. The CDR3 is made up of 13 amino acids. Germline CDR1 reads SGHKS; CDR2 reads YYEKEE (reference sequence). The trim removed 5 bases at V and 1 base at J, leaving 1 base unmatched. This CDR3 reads CASRGGGTDTQYF. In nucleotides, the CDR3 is TGTGCCAGCAGGGGAGGGGGCACAGATACGCAGTATTTT.

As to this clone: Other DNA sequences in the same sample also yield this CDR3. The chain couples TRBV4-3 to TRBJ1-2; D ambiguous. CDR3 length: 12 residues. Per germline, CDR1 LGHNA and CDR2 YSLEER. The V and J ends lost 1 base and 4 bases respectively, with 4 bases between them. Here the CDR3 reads CASSQVGYGYTF. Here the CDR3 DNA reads TGCGCCAGCAGCCAAGTAGGCTATGGCTACACCTTC.

CDR3 residues: CASSHPGTASGNTIYF. As DNA, the CDR3 is TGTGCCAGCAGTCACCCGGGCACCGCCTCTGGAAACACCATATATTTT. The chain carries TRBV6-6 and TRBJ1-3; D is ambiguous. Trimming stripped 5 bases from V and 0 bases from J, with 14 bases between. This CDR3 is built from 16 residues. The V gene's germline CDR1 is MNHNY and CDR2 SVGAGI (reference sequence).

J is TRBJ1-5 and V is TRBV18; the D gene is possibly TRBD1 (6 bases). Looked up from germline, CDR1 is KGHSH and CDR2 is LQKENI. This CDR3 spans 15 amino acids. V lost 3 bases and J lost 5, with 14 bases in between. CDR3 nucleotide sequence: TGTGCCAGCTCACCTGGGACACGCCTTTATCAGCCCCAGCATTTT. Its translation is CASSPGTRLYQPQHF.

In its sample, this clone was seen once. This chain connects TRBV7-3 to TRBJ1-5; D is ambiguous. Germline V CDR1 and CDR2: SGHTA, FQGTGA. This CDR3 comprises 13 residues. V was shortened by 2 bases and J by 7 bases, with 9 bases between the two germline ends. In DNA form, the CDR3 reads TGTGCCAGCAGCTTATTAGGTGGGCAGCCCCAGCATTTT. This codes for CASSLLGGQPQHF.

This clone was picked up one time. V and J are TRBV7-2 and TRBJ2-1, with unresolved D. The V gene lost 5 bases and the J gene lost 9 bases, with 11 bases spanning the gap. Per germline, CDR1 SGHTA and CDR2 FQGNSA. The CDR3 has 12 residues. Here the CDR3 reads CASSPRLGEQFF. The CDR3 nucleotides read TGTGCCAGCAGCCCTCGTCTGGGTGAGCAGTTCTTC.

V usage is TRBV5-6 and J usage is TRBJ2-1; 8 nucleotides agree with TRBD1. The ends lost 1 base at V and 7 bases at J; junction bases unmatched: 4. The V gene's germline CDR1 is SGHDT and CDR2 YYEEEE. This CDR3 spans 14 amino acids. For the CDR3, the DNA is TGTGCCAGCAGCTTGTTGACAGGGGCGAATGAGCAGTTCTTC. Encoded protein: CASSLLTGANEQFF.

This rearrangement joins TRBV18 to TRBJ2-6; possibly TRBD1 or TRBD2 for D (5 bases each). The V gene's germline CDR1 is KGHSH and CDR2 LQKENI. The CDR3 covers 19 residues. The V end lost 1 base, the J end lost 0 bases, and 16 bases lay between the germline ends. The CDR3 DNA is TGTGCCAGCTCACCACTTAACCGGGACGTATACTCTGGGGCCAACGTCCTGACTTTC. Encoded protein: CASSPLNRDVYSGANVLTF.

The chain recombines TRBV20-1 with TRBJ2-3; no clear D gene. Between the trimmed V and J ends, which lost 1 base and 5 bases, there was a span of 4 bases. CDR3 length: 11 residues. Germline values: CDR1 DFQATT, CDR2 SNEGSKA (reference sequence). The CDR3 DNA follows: TGCAGTGCTAGAGTCTTAGATACGCAGTATTTT. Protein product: CSARVLDTQYF.

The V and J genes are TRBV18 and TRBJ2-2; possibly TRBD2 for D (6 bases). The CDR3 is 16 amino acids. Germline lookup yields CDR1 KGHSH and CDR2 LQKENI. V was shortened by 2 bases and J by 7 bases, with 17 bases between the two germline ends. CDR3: CASSPGGLRAGGELFF. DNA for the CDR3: TGTGCCAGCTCACCAGGAGGGCTTCGAGCTGGCGGGGAGCTGTTTTTT.

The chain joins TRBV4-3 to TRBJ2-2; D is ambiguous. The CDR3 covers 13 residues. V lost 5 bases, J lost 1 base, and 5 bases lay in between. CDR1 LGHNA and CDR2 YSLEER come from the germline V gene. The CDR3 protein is CASSRLNTGELFF. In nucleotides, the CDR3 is TGCGCCAGCAGCAGACTGAACACCGGGGAGCTGTTTTTT.

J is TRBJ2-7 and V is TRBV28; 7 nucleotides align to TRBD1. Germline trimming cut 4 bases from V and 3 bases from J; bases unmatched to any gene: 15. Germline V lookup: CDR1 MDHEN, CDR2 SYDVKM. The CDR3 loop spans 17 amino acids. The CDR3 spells CASSSERTGDPYYEQYV. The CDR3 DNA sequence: TGTGCCAGCAGTTCAGAGCGGACAGGCGACCCCTACTACGAGCAGTACGTC.

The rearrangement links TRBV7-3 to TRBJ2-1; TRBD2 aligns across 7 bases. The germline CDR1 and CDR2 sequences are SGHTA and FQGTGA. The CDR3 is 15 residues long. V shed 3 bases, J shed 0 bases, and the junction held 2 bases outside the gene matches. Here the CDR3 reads CASSFLAVSYNEQFF. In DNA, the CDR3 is TGTGCCAGCAGCTTTCTAGCGGTCTCCTACAATGAGCAGTTCTTC.